Included here is one T cell receptor (beta chain) sequence, with context. This clone was seen only once. Its specific antigen is unknown. The sample holds no much larger clone one base away, and base qualities are not on file. From the cysteine up to the phenylalanine, the CDR3 has a length of 13 residues. The only DNA kept is the CDR3, 39 bases in frame from the first base. Via the germline V gene (reference sequence), CDR1 is SGHNT and CDR2 YYREEE. V has 4 bases trimmed and J has 10 bases trimmed; junction bases matching no gene number 10. Each collaborating institution followed its own protocols to collect whole blood in K2EDTA tubes. Collaborator samples were shipped for TCRbeta analysis as frozen whole blood, isolated PBMCs, or DNA extracted from either sample type. This sample was taken from a study of blood T cell repertoires in COVID-19 (dated by TCRdb to 2020 to 2021). About the full investigation: Samples from collaborators originated in the United States, Italy and Spain and spanned both the acute and convalescent phases of COVID-19. The prospective study material was composed of cDNA or gDNA derived from T cells, B-cell-depleted T cells, or PBMCs. Subjects who had been exposed to COVID-19, were actively infected with it, or had recovered from it provided the deeply sampled blood TCRbeta repertoires that made up the dataset. The repertoires were made available in a free public database intended to serve as a resource for research on the immune response to SARS-CoV-2. The samples were drawn from two sources: the first 160 participants of the ongoing ImmuneRACE study, and 1,000 to 1,500 subjects contributed by 6 global collaborators. The sample metadata nearly always contained a de-identified subject ID, COVID-19 status, age in years and sex. Where HLA class I and class II types were available, the types were taken from metadata supplied by the sample provider, not from assay-based typing. Study-level results and caveats: Clinical and demographic metadata were provided uncurated, with the amount varying by source and participant.

TCRbeta CDR3 regions were amplified from genomic DNA using the immunoSEQ Assay, a bias-controlled multiplex PCR. The authors' pipeline ran thus. Within the assay, amplification of reference gene primers was used to estimate how many nucleated cells each sample contained. To quantify the absolute abundance of each unique TCRbeta CDR3 rearrangement, sequence reads were collapsed and filtered. For each sample, productive Simpson clonality was calculated by taking the square root of Simpson's diversity index across productive rearrangements. TCRdb retrieved this table from immuneACCESS and kept in-frame rearrangements only. Not all clones are present; in checked studies, unresolved V genes account for under half, and no reason is known for the remainder. The V and J calls and clone size are taken from that table; D and trimming were inferred from the DNA. A total of about 28,000 clones appear in this sample, roughly 90% of them only once. The ten largest clones take up approximately 2.4% of the sample.

The chain is encoded by TRBV5-4 joined to TRBJ1-1, with 7 junctional bases fitting TRBD1. Material: peripheral blood. The origin of this receptor is a human donor in a cohort sampled during active COVID-19. The CDR3 reads as follows: CASSRDRVDIAFF. The DNA reads as follows: TGTGCCAGCAGCCGTGACAGGGTCGACATAGCTTTCTTT.